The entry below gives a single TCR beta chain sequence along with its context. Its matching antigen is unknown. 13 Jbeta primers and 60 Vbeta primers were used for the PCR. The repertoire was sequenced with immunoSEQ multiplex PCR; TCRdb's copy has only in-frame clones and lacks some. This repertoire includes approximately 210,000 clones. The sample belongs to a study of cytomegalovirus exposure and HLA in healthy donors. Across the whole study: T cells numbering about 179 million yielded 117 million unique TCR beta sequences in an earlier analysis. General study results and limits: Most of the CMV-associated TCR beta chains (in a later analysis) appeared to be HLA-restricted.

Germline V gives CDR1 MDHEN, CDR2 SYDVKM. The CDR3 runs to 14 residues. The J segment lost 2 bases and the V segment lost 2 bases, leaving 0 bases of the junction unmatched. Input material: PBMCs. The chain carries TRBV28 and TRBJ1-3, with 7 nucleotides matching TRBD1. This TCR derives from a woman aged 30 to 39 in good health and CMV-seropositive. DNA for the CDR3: TGTGCCAGCAGTTTACAGGGGGCTGGAAACACCATATATTTT. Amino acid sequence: CASSLQGAGNTIYF.